This passage covers 29 T cell receptor beta chains from one sample sequenced in a study of T cell clonotyping in hematopoietic cell transplantation. Sequencing used immunoSEQ multiplex PCR; TCRdb keeps in-frame clones, though not all of them. This sample has approximately 3,900 clones, with approximately 94% found just once. The starting material was peripheral blood mononuclear cells, obtained 30 days after allogeneic stem cell transplant. The receptors derive from a male patient aged 70-85 years who had an allogeneic stem cell transplant from an unrelated donor, so T cells may come from the graft donor. Some clones in this sample may be carry-over from other donors' samples.

V and J are TRBV28 and TRBJ1-5; 9 bases align to TRBD1. Trimming took 6 bases from V and 5 from J; bases not matched to a gene: 17. This CDR3 is 18 amino acids long. Germline CDR1 reads MDHEN; CDR2 reads SYDVKM. The CDR3 is CASSRLRKWDRADQPQHF. CDR3 nucleotide sequence: TGTGCCAGCAGCCGACTCCGCAAGTGGGACAGGGCGGATCAGCCCCAGCATTTT.

This chain connects TRBV28 to TRBJ1-5; TRBD1 is a possible D gene (6 bases). This CDR3 is 16 amino acids long. CDR1 and CDR2 (germline): MDHEN, SYDVKM. V was trimmed by 6 bases and J by 0 bases, leaving 15 bases between them. The CDR3 bases are TGTGCCAGCAGCCGAAACGGACAGCTTAGCAATCAGCCCCAGCATTTT. Translated, it gives CASSRNGQLSNQPQHF.

The rearrangement joins TRBV19 to TRBJ1-5, with D unresolved. CDR3 size: 14 residues. CDR1 is LNHDA and CDR2 is SQIVND in the germline V gene (reference sequence). V lost 6 bases and J lost 0, with 9 bases in between. The CDR3 bases are TGTGCCAGTAGGGCTGAGCCTAGCAATCAGCCCCAGCATTTT. It specifies CASRAEPSNQPQHF.

The J gene is TRBJ2-1, the V gene TRBV27; 13 bases match TRBD2. V lost 2 bases to trimming and J lost 5 bases; unmatched junction nucleotides: 6. The CDR3 covers 17 residues. The germline V gene encodes CDR1 MNHEY and CDR2 SMNVEV (reference sequence). CDR3 loop: CASSLRLAGGPNNEQFF. As DNA, the CDR3 is TGTGCCAGCAGTTTAAGACTAGCGGGAGGTCCCAACAATGAGCAGTTCTTC.

This clone was observed once. The chain carries TRBV20-1 and TRBJ2-1; D call uncertain. The CDR3 contains 11 residues. V was trimmed by 3 bases and J by 8 bases, leaving 8 bases between them. Per germline, CDR1 DFQATT and CDR2 SNEGSKA (reference sequence). The CDR3 loop is CSASPEDEQFF. DNA for the CDR3: TGCAGTGCTAGCCCCGAGGATGAGCAGTTCTTC.

This rearrangement joins TRBV4-3 to TRBJ2-5; a weak D match, TRBD1 (6 bases). CDR3 length equals 15 residues. Between the trimmed V and J ends, which lost 1 base and 5 bases, there was a span of 14 bases. The germline CDR1 and CDR2 sequences are LGHNA and YSLEER. CDR3 protein: CASSQVLRQAETQYF. CDR3 DNA sequence: TGCGCCAGCAGCCAAGTCCTGCGACAGGCGGAGACCCAGTACTTC.

This chain joins TRBV18 and TRBJ1-1, with TRBD1 as a possible D gene (5 bases). Trimming pared 3 bases from V and 2 bases from J, leaving 10 bases between. Germline V gene data show CDR1 as KGHSH and CDR2 as LQKENI. The CDR3 runs to 14 residues. The CDR3 DNA follows: TGTGCCAGCTCACCCCAGGGCAGCAACACTGAAGCTTTCTTT. It yields the protein CASSPQGSNTEAFF.

V is TRBV7-2 and J is TRBJ2-5; TRBD1 matches 9 bases. J gave up 6 bases and V 5 bases, and 7 bases lay outside the gene matches. The CDR3 is 14 residues long. CDR1 is SGHTA, CDR2 FQGNSA, per germline. In DNA, the CDR3 is TGTGCCAGCAGCCCTGACAGGGGGGACAAGACCCAGTACTTC. Translating gives CASSPDRGDKTQYF. Filled out from reference TRBV7-2 and TRBJ2-5, the complete variable domain reads GAGVSQSPSNKVTEKGKDVELRCDPISGHTALYWYRQSLGQGLEFLIYFQGNSAPDKSGLPSDRFSAERTGGSVSTLTIQRTQQEDSAVYLCASSPDRGDKTQYFGPGTRLLVL.

The chain is built from TRBV30 and TRBJ1-5; tentative D call: TRBD1 (5 bases). The germline CDR1 and CDR2 sequences are GTSNPN and SVGIG (reference sequence). Trimming left V 1 base short and J 0 bases short, with 16 bases between. The CDR3 has 17 amino acids. Here the CDR3 reads CAWSGRGLGFSNQPQHF. The DNA of the CDR3 is TGTGCCTGGAGTGGAAGGGGTCTCGGTTTTAGCAATCAGCCCCAGCATTTT.

This clone was seen only once. This chain connects TRBV30 to TRBJ1-1; D call uncertain. Germline V gene lookup returns CDR1 GTSNPN and CDR2 SVGIG (reference sequence). Deletions cut 3 bases from V and 4 bases from J, with 15 bases between. The CDR3 consists of 14 residues. In DNA form, the CDR3 reads TGTGCCTGGAGCAGGCGGCCCCTTGTCACTGAAGCTTTCTTT. Protein: CAWSRRPLVTEAFF.

The chain joins TRBV28 to TRBJ2-5; the match to TRBD1 covers 8 bases. This CDR3 comprises 14 residues. The V gene end was trimmed by 5 bases and the J gene end by 10 bases; junction bases not matched to a gene: 12. CDR1 is MDHEN and CDR2 is SYDVKM in the germline V gene. CDR3 sequence reads: CASSPDRDKGIQYF. The CDR3 nucleotides are TGTGCCAGCAGTCCGGACAGGGACAAAGGGATCCAGTACTTC. Together with reference TRBV28 and TRBJ2-5, the CDR3 gives the full variable domain: DVKVTQSSRYLVKRTGEKVFLECVQDMDHENMFWYRQDPGLGLRLIYFSYDVKMKEKGDIPEGYSVSREKKERFSLILESASTNQTSMYLCASSPDRDKGIQYFGPGTRLLVL.

The V and J genes are TRBV7-9 and TRBJ2-1; possibly TRBD1 for D (6 bases). This CDR3 contains 14 residues. The germline CDR1 and CDR2 sequences are SEHNR and FQNEAQ (reference sequence). Trimming pared 6 bases from V and 5 bases from J, leaving 14 bases between. The CDR3 coding sequence is TGTGCCAGCAGACCCAGGGGACCACACAATGAGCAGTTCTTC. Amino acid sequence: CASRPRGPHNEQFF. Looking up the rest from reference TRBV7-9 and TRBJ2-1 gives the full variable domain: DTGVSQNPRHKITKRGQNVTFRCDPISEHNRLYWYRQTLGQGPEFLTYFQNEAQLEKSRLLSDRFSAERPKGSFSTLEIQRTEQGDSAMYLCASRPRGPHNEQFFGPGTRLTVL.

The chain employs TRBV7-2 and TRBJ2-7; unclear D gene. Trimming stripped 0 bases from V and 3 bases from J, with 9 bases between. The V gene's germline CDR1 is SGHTA and CDR2 FQGNSA. This CDR3 contains 14 residues. The CDR3, as DNA: TGTGCCAGCAGCTTAGCTTTTGGCGTCTACGAGCAGTACTTC. This encodes CASSLAFGVYEQYF.

Only a few counts were recorded for this clone. CDR3 loop: CASARVVSDGTAGANVLTF. The CDR3, as DNA: TGTGCTAGTGCAAGGGTCGTCAGCGACGGGACCGCTGGGGCCAACGTCCTGACTTTC. The chain is built from TRBV12-5 and TRBJ2-6; either TRBD1 or TRBD2 may supply D (5 bases each). The CDR3 runs 19 residues. Germline V lookup: CDR1 LGHNT, CDR2 FRNRAP. V gave up 7 bases and J gave up 2 bases, with 24 bases separating them.

The chain links TRBV7-9 to TRBJ2-1; D call uncertain. V dropped 7 bases and J dropped 8 bases, with 15 bases sitting between them. The CDR3 is made up of 13 amino acids. Germline loops: CDR1 SEHNR, CDR2 FQNEAQ (reference sequence). The CDR3 region is CASTSLGLYEQFF. The CDR3 nucleotides read TGTGCCAGCACGAGCCTTGGCCTGTATGAGCAGTTCTTC. Full variable domain (missing parts from reference TRBV7-9 and TRBJ2-1): DTGVSQNPRHKITKRGQNVTFRCDPISEHNRLYWYRQTLGQGPEFLTYFQNEAQLEKSRLLSDRFSAERPKGSFSTLEIQRTEQGDSAMYLCASTSLGLYEQFFGPGTRLTVL.

The chain uses TRBV11-3 and TRBJ2-2; D not certain. V was cut by 7 bases and J by 2 bases, with 11 bases left in between. Germline CDR1 SGHNT, CDR2 YENEEA. CDR3 length: 14 amino acids. The DNA of the CDR3 is TGTGCCAGCATCGGGTGGTTAAACACCGGGGAGCTGTTTTTT. This sequence encodes CASIGWLNTGELFF. Looking up the rest from reference TRBV11-3 and TRBJ2-2 gives the full variable domain: EAGVVQSPRYKIIEKKQPVAFWCNPISGHNTLYWYLQNLGQGPELLIRYENEEAVDDSQLPKDRFSAERLKGVDSTLKIQPAELGDSAVYLCASIGWLNTGELFFGEGSRLTVL.

The rearrangement uses TRBV28 and TRBJ2-7; D gene unclear. The CDR3 totals 13 residues. The germline gives CDR1 MDHEN, CDR2 SYDVKM. The V and J ends lost 5 bases and 6 bases respectively, with 14 bases between them. In DNA, the CDR3 is TGTGCCAGCAGTCCAACCCCCTCCATCGAGCAGTACTTC. It translates to CASSPTPSIEQYF.

The sample holds one count of this clone. This chain uses TRBV10-1 with TRBJ2-3; TRBD1 matches at 9 bases. The CDR3 consists of 14 residues. The germline gives CDR1 WNHNN, CDR2 SYGVQD (reference sequence). V trimming: 7 bases; J trimming: 3 bases; junction bases outside the gene matches: 5. The CDR3 loop reads CASMDRGRTDTQYF. In DNA form, the CDR3 reads TGCGCCAGCATGGACAGGGGACGAACAGATACGCAGTATTTT.

V gene TRBV11-2 combines with J gene TRBJ2-3; 7 positions match TRBD2. Germline trimming cut 8 bases from V and 4 bases from J; bases unmatched to any gene: 12. This CDR3 region has 15 residues. Per the germline V gene, CDR1 is SGHAT and CDR2 is FQNNGV. The CDR3 nucleotides read TGTGCCAGCGGCCGTATAGCGGGCAGCGCAGATACGCAGTATTTT. It codes for CASGRIAGSADTQYF.

The gene calls are TRBV30 and TRBJ2-7; D is uncertain. The CDR3 covers 12 residues. V lost 6 bases and J lost 5, with 14 bases in between. In germline, CDR1 is GTSNPN, CDR2 SVGIG (reference sequence). CDR3 nucleotide sequence: TGTGCCTGTAGAGCCTACTCGGACGAGCAGTACTTC. Translation gives CACRAYSDEQYF. Full variable domain (remainder filled in from reference TRBV30 and TRBJ2-7): SQTIHQWPATLVQPVGSPLSLECTVEGTSNPNLYWYRQAAGRGLQLLFYSVGIGQISSEVPQNLSASRPQDRQFILSSKKLLLSDSGFYLCACRAYSDEQYFGPGTRLTVT.

This chain joins TRBV6-5 and TRBJ2-7, with D possibly being TRBD1 or TRBD2 (5 bases each). The germline gives CDR1 MNHEY, CDR2 SVGAGI. The CDR3 consists of 15 residues. The ends were cut back, 0 bases at V and 0 bases at J, with 9 bases in the middle. In DNA, the CDR3 is TGTGCCAGCAGTTACTCGGGGACGGGCTCCTACGAGCAGTACTTC. Its protein product is CASSYSGTGSYEQYF.

The V gene is TRBV7-9, the J gene TRBJ1-1, with 7 bases lining up with TRBD1. This CDR3 is 14 amino acids long. The V segment lost 2 bases and the J segment 0 bases; nucleotides outside the gene matches: 0. Germline assignment: CDR1 SEHNR and CDR2 FQNEAQ (reference sequence). CDR3 amino acids: CASSLTGVNTEAFF. In DNA form, the CDR3 reads TGTGCCAGCAGCTTAACAGGGGTGAACACTGAAGCTTTCTTT.

This clone was picked up one time. V gene TRBV6-5 combines with J gene TRBJ2-7; D possibly corresponds to TRBD1 (5 bases). The V end was cut by 5 bases, the J end by 5 bases, with 7 bases between. Germline CDR1 reads MNHEY; CDR2 reads SVGAGI. The length of the CDR3 is 11 residues. CDR3 DNA sequence: TGTGCCAGCAGTCAGGGAAACGAGCAGTACTTC. Its translation: CASSQGNEQYF.

The chain employs TRBV11-3 and TRBJ1-4; D gene uncertain. There are 15 residues in the CDR3. V was trimmed by 3 bases and J by 8 bases, leaving 16 bases between them. Germline assignment: CDR1 SGHNT and CDR2 YENEEA. The CDR3 nucleotides are TGTGCCAGCAGCTTTAATGCCCGGGAAACGGAAAAACTGTTTTTT. This codes for CASSFNARETEKLFF.

J is TRBJ2-1 and V is TRBV6-1, with 8 bases that match TRBD1. V gave up 3 bases and J gave up 6 bases; unmatched junction bases: 16. Germline CDR1 is MNHNS and CDR2 is SASEGT. The CDR3 is 18 amino acids. The CDR3 DNA sequence: TGTGCCAGCAGTGAGCCGGGCGACAGGGGTACCTTCGGCAATGAGCAGTTCTTC. This encodes CASSEPGDRGTFGNEQFF.

This chain connects TRBV11-1 to TRBJ1-2; D not certain. Germline V CDR1 and CDR2: SGHAT, FQDESV (reference sequence). The CDR3 consists of 15 residues. Trimming cost V 2 bases and J 1 base, with 11 bases left between them. The chain's CDR3 is CASSLLQVNNYGYTF. CDR3 sequence (DNA): TGTGCCAGCAGCTTACTGCAGGTGAATAACTATGGCTACACCTTC.

The genes are TRBV6-1 and TRBJ2-7; no clear D gene. This CDR3 spans 14 amino acids. V was pared by 11 bases and J by 4 bases, with 21 bases between. The germline gives CDR1 MNHNS, CDR2 SASEGT. The DNA of the CDR3 is TGTGCCGCTAAGCCGCGAATCTCCCATTACGAGCAGTACTTC. Its protein is CAAKPRISHYEQYF.

This chain connects TRBV6-6 to TRBJ2-2; unclear D gene. CDR1 is MNHNY and CDR2 is SVGAGI in the germline V gene (reference sequence). The CDR3 has 12 amino acids. V dropped 6 bases and J dropped 2 bases, with 4 bases sitting between them. CDR3 sequence (DNA): TGTGCCAGCAGGGGCAACACCGGGGAGCTGTTTTTT. It translates to CASRGNTGELFF.

The J gene is TRBJ2-7, the V gene TRBV5-1, with 8 nucleotides matching TRBD1. The CDR3 sequence is 15 residues long. J was trimmed by 2 bases and V by 0 bases; bases with no gene match: 4. Germline values: CDR1 SGHRS, CDR2 YFSETQ. The CDR3 coding sequence is TGCGCCAGCAGCTTGGTTCCAGGGGGCACCTACGAGCAGTACTTC. It specifies CASSLVPGGTYEQYF.